These 27 T cell receptor beta chains were all obtained from the same sample, sequenced in a study of blood T cell repertoires in COVID-19. Profiling relied on immunoSEQ multiplex PCR, and the TCRdb table lists in-frame clones only, not all of them. The table includes over 200,000 clones, more than 75% detected once. The source material was peripheral blood. These receptors were collected from a man in his forties or fifties with active or convalescent COVID-19.

This chain links TRBV19 with TRBJ2-1; 8 bases map to TRBD1. Trimming cost V 6 bases and J 2 bases; bases outside gene matches: 9. Germline V gene data show CDR1 as LNHDA and CDR2 as SQIVND (reference sequence). This CDR3 has 16 residues. The chain's CDR3 is CASSPPDRAPYNEQFF. The CDR3 bases are TGTGCCAGTAGCCCCCCGGACAGGGCTCCCTACAATGAGCAGTTCTTC.

This clone was found a few times. The rearrangement joins TRBV10-3 to TRBJ2-7; D remains unclear. The CDR3 has 13 residues. Germline values: CDR1 ENHRY, CDR2 SYGVKD. The ends were cut back, 2 bases at V and 1 base at J, with 6 bases in the middle. Here the CDR3 DNA reads TGTGCCATCAGTGAGGACATTTCCTACGAGCAGTACTTC. Its protein is CAISEDISYEQYF.

The chain employs TRBV13 and TRBJ2-2; D gene uncertain. This CDR3 has 13 residues. The V gene's germline CDR1 is PRHDT and CDR2 FYEKMQ (reference sequence). V was pared by 3 bases and J by 2 bases, with 4 bases between. CDR3 sequence: CASSFLNTGELFF. The CDR3 coding sequence is TGTGCCAGCAGCTTTTTAAACACCGGGGAGCTGTTTTTT.

This clone was seen a few times. The chain combines TRBV19 with TRBJ2-7; 14 bases line up with TRBD2. The germline V gene encodes CDR1 LNHDA and CDR2 SQIVND (reference sequence). J was trimmed by 7 bases and V by 5 bases; bases with no gene match: 7. The CDR3 sequence is 15 residues long. The CDR3 loop reads CASSEGLAGEVEQYF. In DNA form, the CDR3 reads TGTGCCAGTAGTGAGGGACTAGCGGGAGAAGTGGAGCAGTACTTC.

The chain is built from TRBV5-1 and TRBJ2-2, with D perhaps matching TRBD2 (7 bases). V shed 3 bases and J shed 1 base, with 13 bases lying between them. This CDR3 contains 16 residues. Germline V CDR1 and CDR2: SGHRS, YFSETQ. CDR3 nucleotides: TGCGCCAGCAGCTCGGGGGAGGGGGTGAACACCGGGGAGCTGTTTTTT. Its translation is CASSSGEGVNTGELFF.

The chain carries TRBV2 and TRBJ1-2, with D tentatively TRBD1 (5 bases). Germline loops: CDR1 SNHLY, CDR2 FYNNEI. Trimming stripped 3 bases from V and 4 bases from J, with 18 bases between. This CDR3 is 16 amino acids long. The CDR3 DNA reads TGTGCCAGCAGTGAGCGTTTAAGGACGGGGGTCTATGGCTACACCTTC. Residues: CASSERLRTGVYGYTF. The whole variable domain, remainder taken from reference TRBV2 and TRBJ1-2, is EPEVTQTPSHQVTQMGQEVILRCVPISNHLYFYWYRQILGQKVEFLVSFYNNEISEKSEIFDDQFSVERPDGSNFTLKIRSTKLEDSAMYFCASSERLRTGVYGYTFGSGTRLTVV.

This chain connects TRBV2 to TRBJ1-1; D is unclear. Trimming stripped 4 bases from V and 0 bases from J, with 6 bases between. Germline V lookup: CDR1 SNHLY, CDR2 FYNNEI. The CDR3 runs 13 residues. CDR3 nucleotides: TGTGCCAGCAGTGCACGGGTGAACACTGAAGCTTTCTTT. This sequence encodes CASSARVNTEAFF.

A few counts support this clone. This chain connects TRBV5-6 to TRBJ1-3, with 7 bases that match TRBD1. The germline CDR1 and CDR2 sequences are SGHDT and YYEEEE. Trimming removed 1 base from V and 3 bases from J; junction bases left unmatched: 16. The CDR3 has 19 residues. This CDR3 is CASSLSEGARALFGNTIYF. CDR3 bases: TGTGCCAGCAGCTTGTCTGAGGGGGCTAGGGCTCTCTTTGGAAACACCATATATTTT.

The chain has TRBV9 and TRBJ1-1, with D perhaps TRBD1 (6 bases). The CDR3 runs to 13 residues. Trimming cost V 4 bases and J 3 bases, with 10 bases left between them. In germline, CDR1 is SGDLS, CDR2 YYNGEE. Written as DNA, the CDR3 is TGTGCCAGCAGCTTATGGACAGACACTGAAGCTTTCTTT. Amino acid sequence: CASSLWTDTEAFF.

V and J are TRBV11-2 and TRBJ1-1; D not resolved. Germline V lookup: CDR1 SGHAT, CDR2 FQNNGV. This CDR3 is 9 amino acids long. Trimming took 5 bases from V and 8 from J, leaving 3 bases between them. The CDR3 is CASSPEAFF. The CDR3 DNA reads TGTGCCAGCAGCCCAGAAGCTTTCTTT.

This clone was picked up a small number of times. The V gene is TRBV5-8, the J gene TRBJ1-3; D is unresolved. This CDR3 contains 16 residues. CDR1 and CDR2 from the germline V gene are SGHTS and YDEGEE. Trimming took 2 bases from V and 0 from J, leaving 12 bases between them. The CDR3 coding sequence is TGTGCCAGCAGCTTAGCGTCGGCGAGCTCTGGAAACACCATATATTTT. This gives the protein CASSLASASSGNTIYF.

The chain carries TRBV7-8 and TRBJ1-1; the D is unclear. The V end lost 5 bases, the J end lost 3 bases, and 19 bases lay between the germline ends. The germline gives CDR1 SGHVS, CDR2 FQNEAQ. The CDR3 is made up of 16 amino acids. CDR3 nucleotide sequence: TGTGCCAGCAGCACCGCTGAAATGAGGGCGCACACTGAAGCTTTCTTT. Its translation is CASSTAEMRAHTEAFF. Variable domain in full (rest from reference TRBV7-8 and TRBJ1-1): GAGVSQSPRYKVAKRGQDVALRCDPISGHVSLFWYQQALGQGPEFLTYFQNEAQLDKSGLPSDRFFAERPEGSVSTLKIQRTQQEDSAVYLCASSTAEMRAHTEAFFGQGTRLTVV.

The V gene is TRBV12-3 or TRBV12-4, the J gene TRBJ1-4, with unresolved D. This CDR3 is built from 12 residues. CDR3 coding DNA: TGTGCTACAAGACGGGAGGATGAAAAACTGTTTTTT. Translation gives CATRREDEKLFF.

The rearrangement links TRBV9 to TRBJ1-1, with TRBD1 matching over 10 bases. Trimming cost V 7 bases and J 1 base; bases outside gene matches: 1. The germline V gene encodes CDR1 SGDLS and CDR2 YYNGEE. This CDR3 has 13 residues. CDR3 coding DNA: TGTGCCAGCGACAGGGGGCAGAACACTGAAGCTTTCTTT. Translated, it gives CASDRGQNTEAFF.

The genes are TRBV28 and TRBJ1-4; tentatively, D is TRBD1 (6 bases). CDR3 length equals 16 residues. The germline V gene has CDR1 MDHEN and CDR2 SYDVKM. V was clipped by 3 bases and J by 8 bases, with 19 bases between them. CDR3 DNA: TGTGCCAGCAGTTTTGCGGTGTGGAAGGACAGCGAAAAACTGTTTTTT. Translated, it gives CASSFAVWKDSEKLFF.

V gene TRBV3-1 (or the pseudogene TRBV3-2) combines with J gene TRBJ2-5; D is possibly TRBD2 (6 bases). V was clipped by 4 bases and J by 5 bases, with 17 bases between them. Looked up from germline, CDR1 is LGHDT and CDR2 is YNNKEL (reference sequence). The CDR3 extends over 15 amino acids. The CDR3: CASSRSGLLWETQYF. The CDR3 DNA follows: TGTGCCAGCAGCCGTTCGGGACTCCTTTGGGAGACCCAGTACTTC.

The chain recombines TRBV18 with TRBJ2-5; 9 nucleotides match TRBD1. Germline-derived CDR1 and CDR2 are KGHSH and LQKENI. This CDR3 spans 16 amino acids. Trimming removed 3 bases from V and 4 bases from J; junction bases left unmatched: 9. The CDR3 spells CASSPYRDRVGETQYF. The CDR3 bases are TGTGCCAGCTCACCGTACCGGGACAGGGTAGGAGAGACCCAGTACTTC.

The chain is built from TRBV4-1 and TRBJ2-7; 10 bases map to TRBD2. V shed 3 bases, J shed 0 bases, and the junction held 2 bases outside the gene matches. There are 15 residues in the CDR3. The germline gives CDR1 MGHRA, CDR2 YSYEKL. The DNA for the CDR3 is TGCGCCAGCAGCCAGGGACTAGCGAGCTCCTACGAGCAGTACTTC. This sequence encodes CASSQGLASSYEQYF.

The V call is TRBV28, the J call TRBJ2-5; TRBD1 agrees at 10 bases. In germline, CDR1 is MDHEN, CDR2 SYDVKM. The CDR3 runs to 14 residues. With V trimmed by 6 bases and J by 3 bases, 4 bases remained unmatched. The CDR3 region has the DNA TGTGCCAGCAGCCGGGACAGGGGAAAAGAGACCCAGTACTTC. It is translated as CASSRDRGKETQYF.

V gene TRBV6-2 or TRBV6-3 combines with J gene TRBJ2-5; TRBD1 agrees at 7 bases. V trimming: 1 base; J trimming: 1 base; junction bases outside the gene matches: 9. Germline CDR1 and CDR2: MNHEY and SVGEGT. The CDR3 runs to 17 residues. In nucleotides, the CDR3 is TGTGCCAGCAGTTACTTAGGGACAGCTCCTAGCCAAGAGACCCAGTACTTC. Translating gives CASSYLGTAPSQETQYF.

This chain connects TRBV7-2 to TRBJ1-6, with D uncertain. V lost 5 bases and J lost 7, with 9 bases in between. Germline V gene lookup returns CDR1 SGHTA and CDR2 FQGNSA. This CDR3 region has 13 residues. The CDR3 is CASSRLRNSPLHF. For the CDR3, the DNA is TGTGCCAGCAGCCGACTAAGGAATTCACCCCTCCACTTT.

The chain carries TRBV28 and TRBJ1-2; 8 bases line up with TRBD1. The V gene end was trimmed by 10 bases and the J gene end by 4 bases; junction bases not matched to a gene: 5. Germline V gives CDR1 MDHEN, CDR2 SYDVKM. The CDR3 totals 12 residues. The CDR3 DNA is TGTGCCAATCAGGACAGGGCCTATGGCTACACCTTC. Its protein is CANQDRAYGYTF.

The J gene is TRBJ1-1, the V gene TRBV7-9; D gene unclear. Germline loops: CDR1 SEHNR, CDR2 FQNEAQ (reference sequence). V was clipped by 2 bases and J by 1 base, with 5 bases between them. CDR3 length equals 13 residues. The CDR3 DNA sequence: TGTGCCAGCAGCTTAATACAGAACACTGAAGCTTTCTTT. Its translation is CASSLIQNTEAFF.

This chain connects TRBV16 to TRBJ1-2, with 7 nucleotides matching TRBD1. J was trimmed by 5 bases and V by 2 bases; bases with no gene match: 5. The CDR3 runs 14 residues. Germline V lookup: CDR1 KGHSY, CDR2 FQNENV. As DNA, the CDR3 is TGTGCCAGCAGCCAAGCCGGGACAGAGTATGGCTACACCTTC. Protein product: CASSQAGTEYGYTF. The full variable domain, rest sourced from reference TRBV16 and TRBJ1-2, is GEEVAQTPKHLVRGEGQKAKLYCAPIKGHSYVFWYQQVLKNEFKFLISFQNENVFDETGMPKERFSAKCLPNSPCSLEIQATKLEDSAVYFCASSQAGTEYGYTFGSGTRLTVV.

In regard to this clone: Other nucleotide sequences in the sample specify the same CDR3. J is TRBJ1-1 and V is TRBV29-1, with TRBD1 matching over 7 bases. In germline, CDR1 is SQVTM, CDR2 ANQGSEA. Trimming took 6 bases from V and 4 from J; bases not matched to a gene: 8. The CDR3 totals 13 residues. The CDR3 bases are TGCAGCGTAAGGACAGGCGGATCCACTGAAGCTTTCTTT. It specifies CSVRTGGSTEAFF.

The chain combines TRBV9 with TRBJ1-2; no reliable D call. Germline V gives CDR1 SGDLS, CDR2 YYNGEE. The V end was cut by 0 bases, the J end by 0 bases, with 12 bases between. This CDR3 is built from 16 residues. The CDR3 sequence is CASSVDPGFPNYGYTF. The CDR3 region has the DNA TGTGCCAGCAGCGTAGATCCGGGGTTCCCTAACTATGGCTACACCTTC.

This clone was seen just once. This rearrangement joins TRBV2 to TRBJ1-1; 8 nucleotides agree with TRBD1. The CDR3 runs to 13 residues. From germline, CDR1 is SNHLY and CDR2 FYNNEI. V gave up 6 bases and J gave up 1 base; unmatched junction bases: 1. This chain's CDR3 is CASRDRENTEAFF. CDR3 sequence (DNA): TGTGCCAGCAGGGACAGGGAGAACACTGAAGCTTTCTTT. The entire variable domain, with the rest obtained from reference TRBV2 and TRBJ1-1, is as follows: EPEVTQTPSHQVTQMGQEVILRCVPISNHLYFYWYRQILGQKVEFLVSFYNNEISEKSEIFDDQFSVERPDGSNFTLKIRSTKLEDSAMYFCASRDRENTEAFFGQGTRLTVV.